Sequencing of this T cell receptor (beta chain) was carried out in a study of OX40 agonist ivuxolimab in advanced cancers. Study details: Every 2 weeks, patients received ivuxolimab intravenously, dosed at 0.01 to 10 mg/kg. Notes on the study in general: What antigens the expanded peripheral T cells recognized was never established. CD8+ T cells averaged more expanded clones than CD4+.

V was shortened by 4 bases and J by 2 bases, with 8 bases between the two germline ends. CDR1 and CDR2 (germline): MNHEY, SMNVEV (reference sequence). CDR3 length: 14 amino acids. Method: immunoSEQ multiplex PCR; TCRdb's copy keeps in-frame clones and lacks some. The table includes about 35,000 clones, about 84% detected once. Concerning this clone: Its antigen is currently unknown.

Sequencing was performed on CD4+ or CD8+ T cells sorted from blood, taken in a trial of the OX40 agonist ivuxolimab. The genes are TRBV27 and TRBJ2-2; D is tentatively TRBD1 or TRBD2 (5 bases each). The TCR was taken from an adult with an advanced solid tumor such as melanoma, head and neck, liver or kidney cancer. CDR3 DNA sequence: TGTGCCAGCAGTTCCGGGGCCAACACCGGGGAGCTGTTTTTT. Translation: CASSSGANTGELFF.